In its sample, the clone carrying this TCR beta chain was seen a few times. The data derive from a study of patients and donors after allogeneic stem cell transplantation. MiXCR, run by TCRdb on the RT-PCR reads, gives a single entry per CDR3 protein. The sample consists of about a million distinct CDR3 sequences, roughly 18% of them appearing once. Germline V CDR1 and CDR2: LNHNV, YYDKDF (reference sequence). V was clipped by 0 bases and J by 7 bases, with 16 bases between them. CDR3 size: 17 residues. J is TRBJ1-6 and V is TRBV15; TRBD1 might be the D (5 bases). Source material: blood, either unsorted or a sorted T cell fraction (not recorded which). This sequence originates from a human donor who was either an allogeneic HSCT recipient or a stem cell or donor lymphocyte infusion donor (not recorded which). It is not recorded whose cells these are; they may come from a transplant donor. CDR3 coding DNA: TGTGCCACCAGCAGAGATAAAGGGGAAGTCAGGAATTCACCCCTCCACTTT. Translated, it gives CATSRDKGEVRNSPLHF.